A selection of T cell receptor beta chains follows, all from one sample in a study of control samples from healthy donors and cancer patients. TCRdb keeps only in-frame clones here, not all; method: immunoSEQ multiplex PCR. The sample includes approximately 130,000 clones, around 86% of them seen just once. Input material: blood. These receptors came from a man aged 35 to 55 in good health. Both conserved end residues are part of each CDR3. D genes are given only for firm matches. Only part of the rows carry a size: once, few, many, or a class if the clone is expanded.

D: .; J: TRBJ2-2; size: .; length: 13; V: TRBV14; DNA: TGTGCCAGCAGCCATAGGGGTGGCGGGGAGCTGTTTTTT; CDR3: CASSHRGGGELFF
D: .; J: TRBJ2-3; size: .; length: 13; V: TRBV6-5; DNA: TGTGCCAGCAGGGTCATCAGCACAGATACGCAGTATTTT; CDR3: CASRVISTDTQYF
D: TRBD2; J: TRBJ2-1; size: .; length: 16; V: TRBV7-3; DNA: TGTGCCAGCAGCTTACTTACTAGCGGGCCCTACAATGAGCAGTTCTTC; CDR3: CASSLLTSGPYNEQFF
D: .; J: TRBJ1-3; size: .; length: 14; V: TRBV5-6; DNA: TGTGCCAGCAGCCCCTCATGGTCTGGAAACACCATATATTTT; CDR3: CASSPSWSGNTIYF
D: .; J: TRBJ2-2; size: .; length: 16; V: TRBV4-3; DNA: TGCGCCAGCAGCCAAGTAGTAACAGTGAACACCGGGGAGCTGTTTTTT; CDR3: CASSQVVTVNTGELFF
D: .; J: TRBJ1-5; size: .; length: 15; V: TRBV6-5; DNA: TGTGCCAGCAGCCTAGAGGGGGGGGTCAATCAGCCCCAGCATTTT; CDR3: CASSLEGGVNQPQHF
D: TRBD1; J: TRBJ2-1; size: many; length: 15; V: TRBV19; DNA: TGTGCCAGTAGTACCGACAGGGTTCCCGCCGCTGAGCAGTTCTTC; CDR3: CASSTDRVPAAEQFF
D: .; J: TRBJ1-5; size: .; length: 13; V: TRBV6-5; DNA: TGTGCCAGCGACCCCGCAGGAAGTCAGCCCCAGCATTTT; CDR3: CASDPAGSQPQHF
D: TRBD1; J: TRBJ2-7; size: many; length: 16; V: TRBV29-1; DNA: TGCAGCGCCCGATCCACCGGGGACAGGGATCGGGGCGAGCAGTACTTC; CDR3: CSARSTGDRDRGEQYF
D: TRBD1; J: TRBJ1-2; size: .; length: 15; V: TRBV10-3; DNA: TGTGCCATCAGTGATGACGGGACAGGGAACTATGGCTACACCTTC; CDR3: CAISDDGTGNYGYTF
D: .; J: TRBJ2-5; size: .; length: 12; V: TRBV24-1; DNA: TGTGCCACGCAACAGGGAATGGAGACCCAGTACTTC; CDR3: CATQQGMETQYF
D: .; J: TRBJ2-1; size: .; length: 15; V: TRBV6-1; DNA: TGTGCCAGCAGTGAAGTCTGGGGGGTAGGTTATGAGCAGTTCTTC; CDR3: CASSEVWGVGYEQFF
D: TRBD2; J: TRBJ2-1; size: .; length: 18; V: TRBV5-1; DNA: TGCGCCAGCAGCTCGGGACTAGCGGGGGCTACTATATACAATGAGCAGTTCTTC; CDR3: CASSSGLAGATIYNEQFF
D: .; J: TRBJ2-2; size: .; length: 15; V: TRBV7-9; DNA: TGTGCCAGCAGCTTTTGGGACACTACCACCGGGGAGCTGTTTTTT; CDR3: CASSFWDTTTGELFF
D: TRBD2; J: TRBJ2-7; size: .; length: 15; V: TRBV7-2; DNA: TGTGCCAGCAGCTTAGAGGGAGCGGGGATCTACGAGCAGTACTTC; CDR3: CASSLEGAGIYEQYF
D: .; J: TRBJ2-3; size: .; length: 13; V: TRBV11-3; DNA: TGTGCCAGCATTTTCGGGGCGGGAGATACGCAGTATTTT; CDR3: CASIFGAGDTQYF
D: .; J: TRBJ2-3; size: .; length: 14; V: TRBV7-7; DNA: TGTGCCAGCAGCTTTCAGGGCCCCCCAGATACGCAGTATTTT; CDR3: CASSFQGPPDTQYF
D: TRBD1; J: TRBJ2-1; size: .; length: 15; V: TRBV5-1; DNA: TGCGCCAGCGAGAGTAAGGGACAGGGGACGCGAGAGCAGTTCTTC; CDR3: CASESKGQGTREQFF
D: TRBD1; J: TRBJ1-2; size: .; length: 17; V: TRBV7-9; DNA: TGTGCCAGCAGCTTGGGGACAGGTCTTCTCTCGGGCTATGGCTACACCTTC; CDR3: CASSLGTGLLSGYGYTF
D: TRBD1; J: TRBJ2-7; size: .; length: 15; V: TRBV6-5; DNA: TGTGCCAGCAGGAAGGGACAGGGGATGGCCTACGAGCAGTACTTC; CDR3: CASRKGQGMAYEQYF
D: .; J: TRBJ2-1; size: .; length: 18; V: TRBV6-2/TRBV6-3; DNA: TGTGCCAGCAGTTACGTGACAGGGATTAGCGGAACGGACAATGAGCAGTTCTTC; CDR3: CASSYVTGISGTDNEQFF
D: .; J: TRBJ1-5; size: .; length: 17; V: TRBV18; DNA: TGTGCCAGCTCACCACCGTCAGGGCCCTATAGCAATCAGCCCCAGCATTTT; CDR3: CASSPPSGPYSNQPQHF
D: .; J: TRBJ2-1; size: .; length: 13; V: TRBV24-1; DNA: TGTGCCACCAGTAGGGCGGGGAGAGATGAGCAGTTCTTC; CDR3: CATSRAGRDEQFF
D: .; J: TRBJ2-7; size: few; length: 15; V: TRBV27; DNA: TGTGCCAGCAGTCCCCGCCGGGGGCCAGACTACGAGCAGTACTTC; CDR3: CASSPRRGPDYEQYF
D: TRBD1; J: TRBJ1-5; size: .; length: 15; V: TRBV6-2/TRBV6-3; DNA: TGTGCCAGCAGTTACGCGGACAGGGGAGCACAGCCCCAGCATTTT; CDR3: CASSYADRGAQPQHF
D: .; J: TRBJ1-1; size: once; length: 13; V: TRBV6-5; DNA: TGTGCCAGCCATAGTCGGGGTCACACTGAAGCTTTCTTT; CDR3: CASHSRGHTEAFF
D: TRBD2; J: TRBJ2-7; size: .; length: 15; V: TRBV7-3; DNA: TGTGCCAGCAGCACTAGCGGGGGGAGCTCCTACGAGCAGTACTTC; CDR3: CASSTSGGSSYEQYF
D: .; J: TRBJ1-1; size: .; length: 15; V: TRBV6-2/TRBV6-3; DNA: TGTGCCAGCAGTTCCGCCGGGGTGACGAACACTGAAGCTTTCTTT; CDR3: CASSSAGVTNTEAFF
D: TRBD2; J: TRBJ2-3; size: .; length: 17; V: TRBV5-1; DNA: TGCGCCAGCAGCTGGGGCTATAGCGGGGGGGGCACAGATACGCAGTATTTT; CDR3: CASSWGYSGGGTDTQYF
D: TRBD1; J: TRBJ2-7; size: few; length: 12; V: TRBV5-4; DNA: TGTGCCAGCAGCCTGACAGGGTCCGGGCAGTACTTC; CDR3: CASSLTGSGQYF
D: TRBD1; J: TRBJ1-1; size: .; length: 13; V: TRBV2; DNA: TGTGCCAGCAGTGATCAGGGGGCGGTTGAAGCTTTCTTT; CDR3: CASSDQGAVEAFF
D: TRBD2; J: TRBJ2-1; size: .; length: 16; V: TRBV9; DNA: TGTGCCAGCAGCGTCCGGACTAGCGGCTCCTACAATGAGCAGTTCTTC; CDR3: CASSVRTSGSYNEQFF
D: .; J: TRBJ2-2; size: .; length: 14; V: TRBV5-1; DNA: TGCGCCAGCAGCTTGGCCTGGAACACCGGGGAGCTGTTTTTT; CDR3: CASSLAWNTGELFF
D: TRBD1; J: TRBJ2-5; size: .; length: 15; V: TRBV11-3; DNA: TGTGCCAGCACCACAGGGGGCGATTTGAAGAGGGGCCAGTACTTC; CDR3: CASTTGGDLKRGQYF
D: .; J: TRBJ1-2; size: .; length: 15; V: TRBV15; DNA: TGTGCCACCAGCAGGAGATCCGAACCCAGATATGGCTACACCTTC; CDR3: CATSRRSEPRYGYTF
D: TRBD2; J: TRBJ2-3; size: .; length: 16; V: TRBV3-1/TRBV3-2; DNA: TGTGCCAGCAGCCAAGATCTAGCGGGGGACCCAGATACGCAGTATTTT; CDR3: CASSQDLAGDPDTQYF
D: .; J: TRBJ2-3; size: few; length: 17; V: TRBV18; DNA: TGTGCCAGCTCACCCTTTTTGGGGGGCCAAGGAACAGATACGCAGTATTTT; CDR3: CASSPFLGGQGTDTQYF
D: .; J: TRBJ1-6; size: .; length: 15; V: TRBV4-1; DNA: TGCGCCAGCAGCCAAGTTCTGATCTATAATTCACCCCTCCACTTT; CDR3: CASSQVLIYNSPLHF
D: TRBD2; J: TRBJ2-5; size: .; length: 16; V: TRBV6-6; DNA: TGTGCCAGCAGTTACAATAGGGCTAGCGGGGGCGAGGCCCAGTACTTC; CDR3: CASSYNRASGGEAQYF
D: .; J: TRBJ1-1; size: .; length: 14; V: TRBV30; DNA: TGTGCCTGGAGCAAGGGGCTTTCCCACACTGAAGCTTTCTTT; CDR3: CAWSKGLSHTEAFF
D: TRBD1; J: TRBJ2-2; size: .; length: 16; V: TRBV12-5; DNA: TGTGCTAGTGGTTCCCCGGGACAGACGAACACCGGGGAGCTGTTTTTT; CDR3: CASGSPGQTNTGELFF
D: TRBD1; J: TRBJ2-1; size: .; length: 13; V: TRBV29-1; DNA: TGCAGCGTTACGGGACAGATCTACAATGAGCAGTTCTTC; CDR3: CSVTGQIYNEQFF
D: TRBD2; J: TRBJ2-5; size: .; length: 17; V: TRBV7-9; DNA: TGTGCCAGCAGCTTAGGGTCCCTAGCGGGGGGACAGGAGACCCAGTACTTC; CDR3: CASSLGSLAGGQETQYF
D: .; J: TRBJ2-1; size: .; length: 15; V: TRBV6-2/TRBV6-3; DNA: TGTGCCAGCAGCCCTGACCTCAGCTCCTACAATGAGCAGTTCTTC; CDR3: CASSPDLSSYNEQFF
D: .; J: TRBJ1-2; size: .; length: 15; V: TRBV14; DNA: TGTGCCAGCAGCCAAGGGACCGGGGGATCCTTGGGCTACACCTTC; CDR3: CASSQGTGGSLGYTF
D: .; J: TRBJ1-1; size: .; length: 18; V: TRBV6-6; DNA: TGTGCCAGCAGTCTCGGACGGCTCCCAATGTTTTCGAACACTGAAGCTTTCTTT; CDR3: CASSLGRLPMFSNTEAFF
D: TRBD1; J: TRBJ1-2; size: few; length: 15; V: TRBV19; DNA: TGTGCCAGTAGCCGATCCGGGACAGTAGCGAATGGCTACACCTTC; CDR3: CASSRSGTVANGYTF
D: TRBD1; J: TRBJ1-6; size: .; length: 13; V: TRBV7-9; DNA: TGTGCCAGCAGCTTGACAGGGGATTCACCCCTCCACTTT; CDR3: CASSLTGDSPLHF
D: TRBD1; J: TRBJ1-1; size: .; length: 15; V: TRBV10-3; DNA: TGTGCCATCAGTGAGCACCAGGGGGCTAGCACTGAAGCTTTCTTT; CDR3: CAISEHQGASTEAFF
D: .; J: TRBJ1-2; size: .; length: 15; V: TRBV9; DNA: TGTGCCAGCAGCGTATACGAGGGTAGTAGCTATGGCTACACCTTC; CDR3: CASSVYEGSSYGYTF